The rows below give T cell receptor beta chains drawn from one sample of a study of long-term antiretroviral therapy in people with HIV. Assay used: immunoSEQ multiplex PCR; TCRdb lists only in-frame clones, some missing. This table holds 30,000 or so clones, about 94% found once. Sample: unsorted PBMCs, taken 6.2 years after starting antiretroviral therapy. Receptors were obtained from a man aged 35-49 years with HIV. Each CDR3 is given with its conserved first and last residue. A D gene is named only where the DNA matches it firmly. Where a row states a size, it is once, few, many or the class of an expanded clone; other rows omit it.

clone_size: -; v_call: TRBV7-9; j_call: TRBJ1-1; d_call: -; cdr3_aa: CASSQAFGGEAFF; cdr3_nt: TGTGCCAGCAGCCAGGCCTTTGGCGGGGAAGCTTTCTTT
clone_size: -; v_call: TRBV7-2; j_call: TRBJ2-6; d_call: TRBD1; cdr3_aa: CASSLFRGPSGANVLTF; cdr3_nt: TGTGCCAGCAGCTTATTTAGGGGGCCGTCTGGGGCCAACGTCCTGACTTTC
clone_size: -; v_call: TRBV5-1; j_call: TRBJ1-5; d_call: -; cdr3_aa: CASSLEGSNNQPQHF; cdr3_nt: TGCGCCAGCAGCTTAGAGGGGTCTAACAATCAGCCCCAGCATTTT
clone_size: once; v_call: TRBV12-5; j_call: TRBJ2-7; d_call: -; cdr3_aa: CASALATEVLNEQYF; cdr3_nt: TGTGCTAGTGCCCTAGCGACAGAAGTCTTAAACGAGCAGTACTTC
clone_size: -; v_call: TRBV27; j_call: TRBJ2-1; d_call: TRBD2; cdr3_aa: CASSYGLAANEQFF; cdr3_nt: TGTGCCAGCAGCTATGGACTAGCGGCCAATGAGCAGTTCTTC
clone_size: -; v_call: TRBV6-1; j_call: TRBJ2-3; d_call: TRBD2; cdr3_aa: CASTGGQGTDTQYF; cdr3_nt: TGTGCCAGCACGGGGGGGCAGGGCACAGATACGCAGTATTTT
clone_size: once; v_call: TRBV29-1; j_call: TRBJ2-7; d_call: -; cdr3_aa: CSVALVGAYEQYF; cdr3_nt: TGCAGCGTTGCGCTTGTGGGGGCCTACGAGCAGTACTTC
clone_size: -; v_call: TRBV4-3; j_call: TRBJ2-5; d_call: TRBD2; cdr3_aa: CASSQTTGLAGGETQYF; cdr3_nt: TGCGCCAGCAGCCAGACCACGGGACTAGCGGGCGGAGAGACCCAGTACTTC
clone_size: -; v_call: TRBV30; j_call: TRBJ2-3; d_call: TRBD1; cdr3_aa: CACRGPSEGQYF; cdr3_nt: TGTGCCTGCAGGGGGCCCAGCGAGGGGCAGTATTTT
clone_size: -; v_call: TRBV5-4; j_call: TRBJ1-2; d_call: -; cdr3_aa: CASSLVGRTNYGYTF; cdr3_nt: TGTGCCAGCAGCCTGGTTGGTCGGACCAACTATGGCTACACCTTC
clone_size: -; v_call: TRBV7-9; j_call: TRBJ1-1; d_call: -; cdr3_aa: CASSLLTSVDTEAFF; cdr3_nt: TGTGCCAGCAGCTTGTTGACGTCCGTTGACACTGAAGCTTTCTTT
clone_size: -; v_call: TRBV5-4; j_call: TRBJ2-1; d_call: TRBD2; cdr3_aa: CASRGPGLAGNNEQFF; cdr3_nt: TGTGCCAGCAGGGGCCCGGGACTAGCGGGGAACAATGAGCAGTTCTTC
clone_size: -; v_call: TRBV7-8; j_call: TRBJ2-7; d_call: TRBD2; cdr3_aa: CASSFRHSGSLYEQYF; cdr3_nt: TGTGCCAGCAGCTTCCGACATAGCGGGAGTTTGTACGAGCAGTACTTC
clone_size: -; v_call: TRBV7-3; j_call: TRBJ2-1; d_call: TRBD2; cdr3_aa: CASSSGLAHEQFF; cdr3_nt: TGTGCCAGCAGCTCGGGACTAGCCCATGAGCAGTTCTTC
clone_size: -; v_call: TRBV7-8; j_call: TRBJ2-5; d_call: -; cdr3_aa: CASSPMGTQYF; cdr3_nt: TGTGCCAGCAGCCCGATGGGGACCCAGTACTTC
clone_size: -; v_call: TRBV2; j_call: TRBJ2-3; d_call: -; cdr3_aa: CASISRRVRSSTDTQYF; cdr3_nt: TGTGCCAGCATAAGCCGACGGGTCAGAAGTAGCACAGATACGCAGTATTTT
clone_size: -; v_call: TRBV6-5; j_call: TRBJ2-7; d_call: -; cdr3_aa: CASSYLITYEQYF; cdr3_nt: TGTGCCAGCAGTTATCTTATTACCTACGAGCAGTACTTC
clone_size: -; v_call: TRBV6-1; j_call: TRBJ1-2; d_call: -; cdr3_aa: CAIPRGGNYGYTF; cdr3_nt: TGTGCCATCCCTCGCGGGGGTAACTATGGCTACACCTTC
clone_size: -; v_call: TRBV10-3; j_call: TRBJ1-2; d_call: TRBD1; cdr3_aa: CAISAGTEDGGYTF; cdr3_nt: TGTGCCATCAGCGCCGGGACAGAGGACGGGGGCTACACCTTC
clone_size: -; v_call: TRBV19; j_call: TRBJ1-2; d_call: -; cdr3_aa: CASSIARQTTNYGYTF; cdr3_nt: TGTGCCAGTAGTATCGCTCGGCAGACAACTAACTATGGCTACACCTTC
clone_size: -; v_call: TRBV4-1; j_call: TRBJ1-5; d_call: TRBD1; cdr3_aa: CASSEGGTGLNQPQHF; cdr3_nt: TGCGCCAGCAGCGAAGGAGGGACAGGGTTAAATCAGCCCCAGCATTTT
clone_size: -; v_call: TRBV29-1; j_call: TRBJ1-1; d_call: TRBD1; cdr3_aa: CSGDRGVTEAFF; cdr3_nt: TGCAGCGGGGACAGGGGGGTTACTGAAGCTTTCTTT
clone_size: -; v_call: TRBV5-1; j_call: TRBJ2-2; d_call: TRBD2; cdr3_aa: CASTDHSGGTNTGELFF; cdr3_nt: TGCGCCAGCACCGATCATAGCGGGGGGACGAACACCGGGGAGCTGTTTTTT
clone_size: few; v_call: TRBV27; j_call: TRBJ1-2; d_call: -; cdr3_aa: CASSFYPGDDGYTF; cdr3_nt: TGTGCCAGCAGTTTTTATCCGGGGGACGATGGCTACACCTTC
clone_size: -; v_call: TRBV25-1; j_call: TRBJ1-1; d_call: TRBD1; cdr3_aa: CASSAPGQGNTEAFF; cdr3_nt: TGTGCCAGCAGTGCACCGGGACAGGGAAACACTGAAGCTTTCTTT
clone_size: -; v_call: TRBV15; j_call: TRBJ2-5; d_call: -; cdr3_aa: CATSREAGYLTQYF; cdr3_nt: TGTGCCACCAGCAGAGAAGCAGGGTATTTGACCCAGTACTTC
clone_size: -; v_call: TRBV15; j_call: TRBJ1-2; d_call: TRBD1; cdr3_aa: CATSIDRARYGYTF; cdr3_nt: TGTGCCACCAGCATAGACAGGGCCCGATATGGCTACACCTTC
clone_size: -; v_call: TRBV7-9; j_call: TRBJ1-1; d_call: -; cdr3_aa: CASSPRWGGNTEAFF; cdr3_nt: TGTGCCAGCAGCCCCCGATGGGGCGGGAACACTGAAGCTTTCTTT
clone_size: once; v_call: TRBV2; j_call: TRBJ2-5; d_call: TRBD2; cdr3_aa: CASRAVLAGGYF; cdr3_nt: TGTGCCAGCAGGGCTGTACTAGCGGGAGGATACTTC
clone_size: -; v_call: TRBV11-2; j_call: TRBJ2-7; d_call: -; cdr3_aa: CASSFTGYEQYF; cdr3_nt: TGTGCCAGCAGCTTTACAGGGTACGAGCAGTACTTC
clone_size: once; v_call: TRBV10-1; j_call: TRBJ2-7; d_call: TRBD2; cdr3_aa: CASSEGLAGGTKYF; cdr3_nt: TGCGCCAGCAGTGAAGGGCTAGCGGGAGGCACAAAGTACTTC
clone_size: -; v_call: TRBV5-4; j_call: TRBJ2-5; d_call: TRBD1; cdr3_aa: CASSLGQGEYQETQYF; cdr3_nt: TGTGCCAGCAGCTTAGGACAGGGCGAGTACCAAGAGACCCAGTACTTC
clone_size: -; v_call: TRBV2; j_call: TRBJ2-1; d_call: TRBD1; cdr3_aa: CASNKGQGYNEQFF; cdr3_nt: TGTGCCAGCAACAAGGGACAGGGGTACAATGAGCAGTTCTTC
clone_size: -; v_call: TRBV2; j_call: TRBJ2-1; d_call: TRBD2; cdr3_aa: CASGLTGTSGNEQFF; cdr3_nt: TGTGCCAGCGGATTAACCGGGACTAGCGGCAATGAGCAGTTCTTC
clone_size: -; v_call: TRBV7-2; j_call: TRBJ2-7; d_call: -; cdr3_aa: CASSSQADSYEQYF; cdr3_nt: TGTGCCAGCAGCTCTCAAGCGGACTCCTACGAGCAGTACTTC
clone_size: -; v_call: TRBV7-9; j_call: TRBJ1-1; d_call: -; cdr3_aa: CASSLVLTEAFF; cdr3_nt: TGTGCCAGCAGCTTAGTATTGACTGAAGCTTTCTTT
clone_size: -; v_call: TRBV30; j_call: TRBJ1-1; d_call: -; cdr3_aa: CAWSGRGQLNTEAFF; cdr3_nt: TGTGCCTGGAGCGGCCGGGGACAATTGAACACTGAAGCTTTCTTT